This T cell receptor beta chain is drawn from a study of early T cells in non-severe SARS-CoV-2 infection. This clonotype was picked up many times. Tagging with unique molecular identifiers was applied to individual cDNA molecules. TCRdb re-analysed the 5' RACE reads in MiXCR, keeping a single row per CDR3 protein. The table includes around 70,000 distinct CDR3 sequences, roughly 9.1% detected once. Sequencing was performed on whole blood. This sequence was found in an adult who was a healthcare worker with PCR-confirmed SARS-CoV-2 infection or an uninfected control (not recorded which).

CDR3 protein: CASSLRGQGDSPLHF. CDR3 DNA: TGTGCCAGCAGCTTACGTGGTCAGGGAGACTCACCCCTCCACTTT. V is TRBV11-1 and J is TRBJ1-6; perhaps TRBD1 as D (5 bases). The CDR3 runs 15 residues. V shed 2 bases and J shed 10 bases, with 15 bases lying between them. Germline assignment: CDR1 SGHAT and CDR2 FQDESV (reference sequence).